This T cell receptor beta chain was documented in a study of T cell clonotyping in hematopoietic cell transplantation. Study results and caveats: No sorting was done, leaving CD4 and CD8 contributions mixed. Recipient TCR diversity dropped after transplant; expanded clonotypes rose from day 30 to 180. At the given depth, recipient repertoires were over 97% de novo clonotypes.

This clone was detected only a few times. No antigen is known for it. Produced via immunoSEQ multiplex PCR; TCRdb's table is partial and in-frame only. Of some 4,000 clones listed, approximately 20% were seen once; the top ten hold approximately 19%. This material consisted of peripheral blood mononuclear cells, taken 30 days after allogeneic stem cell transplant. The receptor comes from a male patient in his 50s who had an allogeneic stem cell transplant from a related donor, so the T cells may come from the graft donor. Some clones in this sample may be carry-over from other donors' samples.

The CDR3 protein is CAWTGGFNTEAFF. The CDR3 nucleotides read TGTGCCTGGACAGGGGGGTTTAACACTGAAGCTTTCTTT. The chain recombines TRBV30 with TRBJ1-1; TRBD1 agrees at 7 bases. CDR3 length equals 13 residues. In germline, CDR1 is GTSNPN, CDR2 SVGIG (reference sequence). After removal of 4 bases from V and 2 bases from J, the junction contained 4 bases not matched to a gene. The whole variable domain, filled in from reference TRBV30 and TRBJ1-1, reads SQTIHQWPATLVQPVGSPLSLECTVEGTSNPNLYWYRQAAGRGLQLLFYSVGIGQISSEVPQNLSASRPQDRQFILSSKKLLLSDSGFYLCAWTGGFNTEAFFGQGTRLTVV.